This T cell receptor beta chain is drawn from a study of cytomegalovirus exposure and HLA in healthy donors (dated by TCRdb to the late 2010s). The study in broad terms: According to an earlier analysis of 587 of the donors, 200 million or so T cells yielded over 100 million unique TCR beta sequences and approximately 300 Gb of sequence data. An early release that covered about 600 HLA-typed donors contained about 290 gigabases of sequencing data and roughly 84 million unique TCR sequences. Of the 300 to 500 genotyped donors, 65% to 90% were placed in the genetic ancestry cluster associated with self-reported Caucasian donors. The study was designed to test whether signatures of past pathogen exposure could be identified by cataloging public T cell receptors. The T cell repertoires of several hundred subjects were profiled by immunosequencing and related to cytomegalovirus serostatus. Besides the first cohort of 666 subjects, a separate validation cohort made up of over a hundred different subjects was used. The study combined high-throughput TCR immunosequencing, statistical association of individual TCRs with disease status, and machine learning to predict cytomegalovirus infection status. To study patterns of TCR occurrence, a later analysis re-analyzed previously published TCR beta repertoires from 550 to 800 donors and added high-resolution HLA genotyping. The later analysis used no new phenotypic data to find candidate immune exposures, relying instead on TCR beta sequences and their occurrence across donors. In an earlier analysis of 587 of the donors, high-throughput TCR beta sequencing was used to judge whether each TCR beta V gene segment behaved as functional or pseudogenic. Donor age, sex, ethnicity and CMV serostatus were compiled together with the repertoire data. A later genetic analysis took genome-wide SNP genotypes for about 55% of the 666 donors and used that subset as a discovery cohort. Every repertoire in the discovery cohort had been generated on one and the same sequencing platform. HLA typing covered class I and class II loci at four-digit resolution. Typing coverage differed by locus: A, B, C, DRB1 and DQB1 were typed in about 629-640 donors, DQA1 in around 500, DPA1 in some 600, and DPB1 in roughly 470. Several DR-DQ haplotypes were handled as single units for association and clustering, since linkage in the cohort was strong. On average, 235,054 unique TCR beta nucleotide sequences were sequenced per donor among a few hundred genotyped donors of the cohort, with roughly 20% of those sequences being non-productive.

Details on this clone: The clone's antigen remains unknown. It has no much larger one-base neighbor in the sample; base qualities were not kept.

The cohort was made up of hundreds of healthy bone marrow donors. At the time of sampling, every cohort member was nominally healthy, though immune exposures that went unrecorded were likely present. The donor tested CMV seropositive and was one of the 289 seropositive cohort members. A peripheral blood sample was provided by each donor, and peripheral blood mononuclear cells were used for TCR beta sequencing. Genomic DNA extraction from the blood cell samples was performed with the Qiagen DNeasy Blood Extraction Kit. Summary of the overall study and its limitations: Assigning TCR associations to individual alleles was difficult when HLA alleles, especially DR and DQ, strongly co-occurred. Sequencing depth was assumed to be roughly uniform across donors in the presence/absence analyses, though that assumption may not hold. Only TCR beta chains were sequenced in this cohort, and the absence of alpha or paired-chain data limited detectable features. The authors suggested that the approach could potentially be extended to other disease states and immunological phenotypes. A later genetic analysis reported fewer N-insertions in productive TCRs among donors in an Asian-associated ancestry cluster than the roughly 690-donor mean. In a later analysis, the rate of TCR association differed among HLA loci, with DRB1 alleles having the most associated TCRs and HLA-C alleles having the fewest. Linkage disequilibrium might explain the correlated functional status among segregating V segments, but an unknown experimental factor could not be excluded. The classifier was reported to diagnose cytomegalovirus status with high specificity and sensitivity in both the original and validation cohorts. In an earlier analysis of a few hundred of the donors, most TCR beta V segments were observed in productive rearrangements about 90% or about 30% of the time, broadly matching IMGT annotations. A few of the identified cytomegalovirus-associated TCR beta chains were confirmed in vitro to be specific for cytomegalovirus antigens. Because some donors lacked HLA typing at each locus, the association tests relied only on the typed subset. A group of highly shared sequence variants was considered likely to be a technical artifact of the sequencing pipeline. In a later genetic analysis, a missense DCLRE1C variant was associated with V-gene and J-gene trimming of TCR beta chains, and the association was replicated in an independent cohort. The study gave a list of 150 to 200 TCR beta chains associated with cytomegalovirus. Most TCR sequences were seen in very few donors, while some public TCRs were found in many individuals. CMV serostatus was the only immune exposure information available for the cohort. Over 15 rarely observed V segments, including chromosome 9 orphons, were excluded from the earlier analysis of almost 600 of the donors because counts were too low. Some IMGT-functional V segments, including TRBV6-2 and TRBV6-3, could not be distinguished by the 87-base-pair reads and were therefore excluded. At a false discovery rate of 0.05, a later analysis linked around 15,000 TCR beta sequences to specific HLA alleles. A further reported finding was that TCR beta sequences accurately predicted the HLA-A and HLA-B alleles for most subjects in the first cohort. In a later analysis, HLA-associated TCR beta chains showed more clonal expansion and lower generation probabilities than non-associated chains that were equally common. In a later analysis, several top co-occurrence clusters were reported to appear linked to parvovirus B19, influenza, CMV and Epstein-Barr virus. According to a later analysis, most CMV-associated TCR beta chains appeared to be HLA-restricted, and the HLA associations seemed to be driven largely by CMV exposure.

Compared with germline, V lacks 5 bases and J lacks 2 bases; bases without a gene match: 5. CDR3 length: 14 amino acids, cysteine to phenylalanine. The kept DNA is CDR3 alone, 42 bases in frame from the first base. The germline V gene supplies CDR1 SNHLY and CDR2 FYNNEI. The library relied on the immunoSEQ multiplex PCR assay. For the multiplex PCR, a mixture combining 60 forward primers for TCR Vbeta segments and 13 reverse primers for TCR Jbeta segments was used. A multiplex PCR assay on genomic DNA amplified the CDR3 region of rearranged TCR beta genes. The Illumina HiSeq System was used to sequence the amplified TCR beta libraries as 87-base-pair reads. In the authors' own workflow: In a later analysis, tens of millions of unique TCR beta chains were counted across the 690 or so repertoires, and roughly 11 million of these chains were shared by at least two donors. Raw reads were error-corrected and collapsed into unique sequences by a nearest-neighbor algorithm in which closely related sequences were merged to remove PCR and sequencing errors. CDR3 sequences were aligned to IMGT reference sequences to assign V, D and J gene segments. For a sequence to be retained, a match of at least six nucleotides was required to both a V gene segment and a J gene segment. A rearrangement counted as productive if the CDR3 had no stop codons and remained in frame with V and J, and every other rearrangement counted as non-productive. Following IMGT convention, CDR3 was defined as the stretch from the second conserved V-encoded cysteine up to the conserved J-encoded phenylalanine. In an earlier analysis of roughly 580 of the donors, sequences lacking an unambiguous match to a single V gene segment were excluded. An earlier analysis of a few hundred of the donors called V segments functional above 56.7% productive rearrangements and segregating when the between-donor standard deviation exceeded 5%. A statistical classification framework was built to diagnose cytomegalovirus status from the catalog of TCR beta chain sequences. In a later analysis, TCR nucleotide sequences were compared against IMGT/GENE-DB human TR gene sequences so that V and J genes could be assigned. A later analysis assigned CDR3 sequences and most-parsimonious VDJ recombination scenarios with the TCRdist pipeline. In a later analysis, each TCR beta chain was defined by its CDR3 amino acid sequence together with its V-gene family, and reads lacking a unique V-gene family were excluded. A later analysis removed 450 to 600 highly shared, low-generation-probability nucleotide sequences to deal with suspected cross-contamination and a sequencing artifact. In a later analysis, a clonal expansion index was calculated for each public chain from normalized within-repertoire ranks of inferred template counts. Generation probabilities in a later analysis came from a VDJ recombination model fitted to out-of-frame rearrangements, and those results were checked against IGoR. Hypergeometric tests were used in a later analysis to score TCR-TCR, TCR-HLA and TCR-CMV co-occurrence, with a repertoire-size bias correction applied to the TCR pairs. To estimate false discovery rates, a later analysis permuted the HLA or CMV assignments 20 times. A later analysis grouped co-occurring TCRs with DBSCAN, adding TCRdist sequence similarity when clustering within HLA-allele-positive subsets. Co-occurrence clustering excluded repertoires with fewer than 30,000 or more than 120,000 public chains, plus five with anomalous nucleotide sharing. Held by TCRdb, this immuneACCESS table contains in-frame sequences only and omits some clones. Under half of the omission traces to an unresolved V gene where checked; the cause of the rest is unknown. That table gives V, J and clone size, and the DNA gave D and trimming. The sample includes 250,000 to 350,000 clones, with roughly 90% observed a single time. The leading ten clones occupy 3% to 4% of the sample.

Recombination linked TRBV2 to TRBJ1-2; 7 central nucleotides agree with TRBD1. Specimen: PBMCs. The clonotype comes from a man in his forties in good health and CMV-seropositive. In nucleotide form, the sequence is TGTGCCAGCAGTCCTGACAGGGCCAACTATGGCTACACCTTC. Translated, this gives CASSPDRANYGYTF.